Listed below are T cell receptor beta chains from one sample, sequenced in a study of shared clonotypes between healthy human individuals. The assay was immunoSEQ multiplex PCR, and TCRdb's table has in-frame clones only and misses some. The table lists about 470,000 clones, roughly 77% of them singletons, with under 15% in the top ten. The specimen was PBMCs. The receptors shown here come from a woman between 40 and 50 years old in good health. Some clones in this sample may be carry-over from other donors' samples. CDR3s include the opening cysteine and the closing phenylalanine or tryptophan. The D gene is left open where the match is weak. Clone size is shown for a subset of rows, as once, few, many or a class of expanded clone.

-	-	TRBV28	TRBJ1-2	CASSEIRGVPSPSRDTF	TGTGCCAGCAGTGAAATTAGGGGGGTGCCCAGCCCTAGCCGCGACACCTTC
-	TRBD1	TRBV4-2	TRBJ1-4	CASSQAGGGELFF	TGTGCCAGCAGCCAGGCAGGGGGCGGGGAACTGTTTTTT
-	TRBD1	TRBV7-2	TRBJ1-1	CIWGGPGQGTEAFF	TGCATTTGGGGGGGACCGGGACAGGGAACTGAAGCTTTCTTT
once	-	TRBV11-3	TRBJ2-2	CASSLSAGELFF	TGTGCCAGCAGCTTATCTGCTGGGGAGCTGTTTTTT
-	-	TRBV19	TRBJ1-1	CATSRTTEAFF	TGTGCCACTTCAAGGACCACTGAAGCTTTCTTT
-	-	TRBV6-1	TRBJ1-5	CASSGDSNQPQHF	TGTGCCAGCAGTGGGGACTCCAATCAGCCCCAGCATTTT
-	TRBD1	TRBV30	TRBJ1-1	CAWIGRQGLGTEAFF	TGTGCCTGGATAGGTAGACAGGGCTTAGGCACTGAAGCTTTCTTT
-	-	TRBV12-2	TRBJ2-7	CASRPEGEYGRYEQYF	TGTGCAAGTCGCCCCGAGGGGGAGTACGGGCGCTACGAGCAGTACTTC
-	-	TRBV5-1	TRBJ2-2	CASSGAGNTGELFF	TGCGCCAGCAGCGGGGCGGGGAACACCGGGGAGCTGTTTTTT
-	-	TRBV23-1	TRBJ1-2	CASSPLDGYYGYTF	TGCGCCAGCTCCCCCTTAGACGGTTACTATGGCTACACCTTC
-	-	TRBV5-1	TRBJ1-1	CASSLQGMNTEAFF	TGCGCCAGCAGCTTGCAGGGCATGAACACTGAAGCTTTCTTT
-	TRBD2	TRBV5-1	TRBJ2-7	CASSTWTSGAISYEQYF	TGCGCCAGCAGCACTTGGACTAGCGGGGCGATTTCCTACGAGCAGTACTTC
-	-	TRBV11-2	TRBJ2-7	CASSLEARSYEQYF	TGTGCCAGCAGCTTAGAGGCGAGATCCTACGAGCAGTACTTC
-	TRBD1	TRBV5-1	TRBJ2-1	CASSLGGTGENEQFF	TGCGCCAGCAGCTTGGGTGGGACAGGGGAGAATGAGCAGTTCTTC
-	TRBD1	TRBV10-3	TRBJ1-5	CAISESPFATGVNQPQHF	TGTGCCATCAGTGAGTCGCCTTTTGCGACAGGGGTCAATCAGCCCCAGCATTTT
-	-	TRBV7-3	TRBJ1-1	CASSLRWGMRGTEAFF	TGTGCCAGCAGCTTAAGGTGGGGGATGAGAGGAACTGAAGCTTTCTTT
-	-	TRBV10-3	TRBJ1-1	CAISRTVMNTEAFF	TGTGCCATCAGCCGGACAGTTATGAACACTGAAGCTTTCTTT
-	-	TRBV6-5	TRBJ2-2	CASSYRHNGELFF	TGTGCCAGCAGTTACCGGCATAACGGGGAGCTGTTTTTT
-	-	TRBV4-1	TRBJ2-5	CASSQDLYSPQYQETQYF	TGCGCCAGCAGCCAAGATCTCTACTCCCCACAGTACCAAGAGACCCAGTACTTC
-	-	TRBV19	TRBJ2-3	CASSILGDTQYF	TGTGCCAGTAGTATTTTGGGTGATACGCAGTATTTT
once	-	TRBV5-1	TRBJ2-5	CASSYQDAAQETQYF	TGCGCCAGCAGCTACCAAGACGCGGCCCAGGAGACCCAGTACTTC
-	-	TRBV4-3	TRBJ2-7	CASSQDMSYYEQYF	TGCGCCAGCAGCCAAGATATGTCTTACTACGAGCAGTACTTC
-	-	TRBV19	TRBJ1-5	CASIAHGGVGGIGNQPQHF	TGTGCCAGTATTGCTCATGGAGGGGTTGGGGGGATTGGCAATCAGCCCCAGCATTTT
once	-	TRBV7-3	TRBJ2-3	CASSFLAATDTQYF	TGTGCCAGCAGCTTTTTAGCGGCCACAGATACGCAGTATTTT
-	-	TRBV11-3	TRBJ1-1	CASSLVGHTEAFF	TGTGCCAGCAGCTTAGTCGGGCACACTGAAGCTTTCTTT
-	-	TRBV5-1	TRBJ1-2	CASSSEMTNYGYTF	TGCGCCAGCAGCTCAGAAATGACTAACTATGGCTACACCTTC
-	-	TRBV7-9	TRBJ2-1	CASSFVAVREQFF	TGTGCCAGCAGCTTTGTTGCAGTTCGTGAGCAGTTCTTC
-	-	TRBV20-1	TRBJ2-1	CSATENEQFF	TGCAGTGCTACCGAGAATGAGCAGTTCTTC
-	TRBD1	TRBV12-5	TRBJ1-2	CASGLWRQGTVGYGYTF	TGTGCTAGTGGTTTGTGGAGACAGGGAACGGTTGGGTATGGCTACACCTTC
once	-	TRBV11-2	TRBJ2-1	CASSLTRAHNEQFF	TGTGCCAGCAGCTTAACTAGAGCCCACAATGAGCAGTTCTTC
few	-	TRBV7-8	TRBJ1-4	CASSLTSAPTNEKLFF	TGTGCCAGCAGCTTGACCTCAGCCCCAACTAATGAAAAACTGTTTTTT
-	TRBD2	TRBV7-3	TRBJ2-3	CASSSGVAGAGDTQYF	TGTGCCAGCAGCTCGGGCGTGGCGGGAGCGGGGGATACGCAGTATTTT
once	-	TRBV19	TRBJ1-2	CASSIDRQRISNYGYTF	TGTGCCAGTAGTATAGATCGCCAGCGGATCTCGAACTATGGCTACACCTTC
few	-	TRBV7-2	TRBJ2-7	CASSLDGGKYEQYF	TGTGCCAGCAGCTTAGACGGGGGAAAATACGAGCAGTACTTC
-	-	TRBV28	TRBJ2-3	CASSLVPGSGTDTQYF	TGTGCCAGCAGTTTGGTACCGGGGTCCGGCACAGATACGCAGTATTTT
once	-	TRBV7-9	TRBJ1-5	CASSPQGSGQPQHF	TGTGCCAGCAGCCCCCAGGGATCGGGTCAGCCCCAGCATTTT
-	-	TRBV7-6	TRBJ2-5	CASIDPYGQETQYF	TGTGCCAGCATCGACCCCTACGGACAAGAGACCCAGTACTTC
-	TRBD2	TRBV28	TRBJ2-1	CASSLQASGYNEQFF	TGTGCCAGCAGTTTACAGGCTAGCGGCTACAATGAGCAGTTCTTC
-	TRBD1	TRBV7-6	TRBJ2-7	CASSSPTGTGLYEQYF	TGTGCCAGCAGCTCGCCCACCGGGACAGGGCTCTACGAGCAGTACTTC
-	TRBD1	TRBV28	TRBJ1-5	CASRRTGQANQPQHF	TGTGCCAGCAGACGGACAGGGCAGGCGAATCAGCCCCAGCATTTT
-	TRBD1	TRBV28	TRBJ1-5	CASSLNRGPVGQPQHF	TGTGCCAGCAGTTTAAACAGGGGACCGGTGGGTCAGCCCCAGCATTTT
-	TRBD1	TRBV13	TRBJ2-1	CASRGTGGGNEQFF	TGTGCCAGCAGGGGCACAGGGGGAGGAAATGAGCAGTTCTTC
-	-	TRBV6-1	TRBJ2-3	CASRPRVDTQYF	TGTGCCAGCAGACCCCGGGTGGATACGCAGTATTTT
-	TRBD1	TRBV18	TRBJ1-1	CASSTNRGSTEAFF	TGTGCCAGCTCAACAAACAGGGGGAGCACTGAAGCTTTCTTT
-	TRBD2	TRBV18	TRBJ2-7	CASSSTSGVYEQYF	TGTGCCAGCTCATCCACTAGCGGGGTCTACGAGCAGTACTTC
-	-	TRBV30	TRBJ1-1	CAWSVGWGTEAFF	TGTGCCTGGAGTGTAGGGTGGGGCACTGAAGCTTTCTTT
-	TRBD2	TRBV28	TRBJ2-1	CASSSGGSSYNEQFF	TGTGCCAGCAGCAGCGGCGGGAGCTCCTACAATGAGCAGTTCTTC
-	TRBD2	TRBV9	TRBJ2-2	CASSVGAAAGVGTGELFF	TGTGCCAGCAGCGTAGGGGCTGCGGCGGGAGTGGGAACCGGGGAGCTGTTTTTT
-	-	TRBV19	TRBJ2-2	CASSFVSTGELFF	TGTGCCAGTAGTTTTGTTTCGACCGGGGAGCTGTTTTTT
-	-	TRBV7-7	TRBJ1-3	CASSLAGSGNTIYF	TGTGCTAGCAGCTTAGCAGGGTCTGGAAACACCATATATTTT
-	TRBD1	TRBV5-4	TRBJ2-1	CASSPDRGSYNEQFF	TGTGCCAGCAGCCCCGACAGGGGCTCCTACAATGAGCAGTTCTTC
once	TRBD2	TRBV18	TRBJ2-7	CASSPATSGHQLNYEQYF	TGTGCCAGCTCACCGGCGACTAGCGGCCACCAACTTAACTACGAGCAGTACTTC
-	TRBD1	TRBV6-5	TRBJ2-5	CASSYGQGTEQYF	TGTGCCAGCAGTTACGGACAGGGCACGGAGCAGTACTTC
-	TRBD1	TRBV5-1	TRBJ1-1	CASTPQGGNLNTEAFF	TGCGCCAGCACCCCGCAAGGGGGCAACTTGAACACTGAAGCTTTCTTT
few	TRBD2	TRBV7-6	TRBJ2-1	CASSPASGSHNEQFF	TGTGCCAGCAGCCCGGCTAGCGGGAGCCACAATGAGCAGTTCTTC
-	-	TRBV30	TRBJ2-3	CAWSQETGGTDTQYF	TGTGCCTGGAGTCAGGAAACCGGGGGCACAGATACGCAGTATTTT
-	TRBD2	TRBV11-2	TRBJ2-7	CASTAAGGPRGVYF	TGTGCCAGCACCGCAGCGGGAGGGCCGAGGGGTGTGTACTTC
few	-	TRBV9	TRBJ2-5	CASSGAQGTQYF	TGTGCCAGCAGCGGAGCCCAGGGGACCCAGTACTTC
-	-	TRBV7-9	TRBJ2-1	CASSFEGQYSYNEQFF	TGTGCCAGCAGTTTCGAAGGACAGTACTCCTACAATGAGCAGTTCTTC